The present T cell receptor beta chain was sequenced within a study of T cell repertoires in aging, cancer and after chemotherapy (dated by TCRdb to the late 2010s). At the level of the whole study: Donors spanned six age groups from 30 or younger to 70 or older, with at least three individuals per group. Control TCR repertoires from healthy donors were recorded over several months to years, and clear clonal overlap was observed across re-sampling. The full dataset contained several million TCR reads. Peripheral blood TCR beta repertoires from healthy donors and cancer patients were profiled to examine immunoaging and T cell reconstitution after chemotherapy. The cohort comprised 200 to 250 cancer patients, approximately 91 with hematological and fewer than 140 with solid cancers, plus 95 healthy donors as a reference group.

Rearranged TRB sequences spanning V, D and J segments were amplified by multiplex touch-down PCR using a mixed TRB-A/B primer pool. Illumina adapters and sample indices were attached to the amplicons in two consecutive PCR reactions using Phusion HS II polymerase. After gel purification with the NucleoSpin Gel and PCR Clean-up kit, the amplicons were checked using Qubit and an Agilent 2100 Bioanalyzer. Sequencing of libraries was carried out on an Illumina MiSeq in 600-cycle, single-indexed, paired-end runs. The authors' analysis ran thus. MiXCR versions 2.12 and 3.0.5 were used to process TRB sequences. Each unique CDR3 nucleotide sequence counted as one clone, and only productive sequences with at least two reads were retained. Repertoire metrics included Shannon diversity, evenness, clonality (one minus evenness), and alpha-parameterized diversity profiles from alpha 0 to 5. The IGoR algorithm was used to compute generation probabilities of clones in paired pre- and post-chemotherapy samples. TCRdb handled the public reads itself, with Q25 trimming in fastp and clone calling in MiXCR, and kept productive beta chains. Identical CDR3 protein sequences are pooled into one entry, listed with their most common genes and DNA. These V and J calls are TCRdb output, not the study's own analysis. Across this sample there are over 10,000 distinct CDR3 sequences, with 21% seen only once. Around 5% of the sample is in the top ten clones.

The paper's findings and limits, for the study overall: In both cancer cohorts, the median generation probability rose over the chemotherapy interval, which suggests that the repertoire was reconstituted through rebound thymic output. The authors noted that the repertoire data do not allow conclusions about immunological memory after chemotherapy. In healthy donors, the decline in TCR diversity with age was mainly explained by loss of richness, whereas in cancer patients loss of evenness was also found to contribute. Significantly lower blood TCR diversity and higher clonality were observed in untreated patients with hematological or solid cancers than in age-matched healthy donors.

Relative to germline, V is 5 bases shorter and J is 12 bases shorter, with 17 bases between their ends. Measured from the cysteine to the phenylalanine, the CDR3 is 12 residues long. The retained sequence is limited to the CDR3, 36 bases, with the frame set at the first base. As encoded in the germline V gene, CDR1 is SQVTM while CDR2 is ANQGSEA. TCR beta rearrangements were amplified from genomic DNA isolated from peripheral blood, not from sorted cells or RNA. This clonotype is medium-sized (0.01 to 0.1%) in its sample. Its antigen is not yet known. Base qualities were left out, and no much larger clone turns up one base away.

This sequence originates from a human donor in good health. Sequences were obtained from blood. The V gene is TRBV29-1 and the J gene is TRBJ2-4, with an unclear D gene assignment. This receptor has the CDR3 CSVIEMAATQYF. The nucleotide sequence reads TGCAGCGTTATAGAGATGGCGGCAACTCAGTACTTC.